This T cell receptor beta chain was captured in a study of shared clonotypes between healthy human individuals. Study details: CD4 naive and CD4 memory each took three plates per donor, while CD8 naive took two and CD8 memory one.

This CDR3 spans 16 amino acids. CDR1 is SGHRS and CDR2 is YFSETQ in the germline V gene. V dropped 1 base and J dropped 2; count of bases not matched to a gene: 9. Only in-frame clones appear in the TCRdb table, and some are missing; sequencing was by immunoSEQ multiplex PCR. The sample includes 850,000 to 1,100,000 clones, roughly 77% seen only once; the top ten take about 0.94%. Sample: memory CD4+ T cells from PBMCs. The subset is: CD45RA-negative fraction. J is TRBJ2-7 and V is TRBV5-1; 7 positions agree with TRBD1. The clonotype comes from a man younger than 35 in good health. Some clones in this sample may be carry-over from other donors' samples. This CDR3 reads CASSLWYGDSPYEQYF. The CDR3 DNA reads TGCGCCAGCAGCTTGTGGTACGGGGACAGCCCCTACGAGCAGTACTTC.